What follows are 12 T cell receptor beta chains derived from one specimen sequenced in a study of TIL therapy for anti-PD-1-resistant metastatic lung cancer. The immunoSEQ assay was v3. Generated by immunoSEQ multiplex PCR, the TCRdb table keeps only in-frame clones and is missing some. The repertoire holds under 35,000 clones, with 74% as singletons. Regarding time point: pre-treatment sample, taken before nivolumab and TIL therapy. Sequencing used blood, obtained at baseline. These receptors originate from a woman between 30 and 85 years old with non-small cell lung cancer.

This clone has only a few counts. V usage is TRBV29-1 and J usage is TRBJ2-2, with 11 bases that match TRBD1. Germline CDR1 is SQVTM and CDR2 is ANQGSEA. CDR3 length: 15 amino acids. The ends lost 6 bases at V and 4 bases at J; junction bases unmatched: 7. The CDR3 here is CSVGSGTGGTGELFF. CDR3 coding DNA: TGCAGCGTGGGCTCCGGGACAGGGGGCACCGGGGAGCTGTTTTTT.

The chain uses TRBV5-1 and TRBJ1-1; the match to TRBD1 covers 7 bases. Germline CDR1 SGHRS, CDR2 YFSETQ. The CDR3 consists of 17 residues. V shed 4 bases and J 1 base; nucleotides not matched to a gene: 13. This CDR3 is CASSPRGGQTSNTEAFF. The CDR3 coding sequence is TGCGCCAGCAGCCCCAGGGGGGGACAGACTTCGAACACTGAAGCTTTCTTT.

V and J are TRBV19 and TRBJ2-3, with D maybe TRBD2 (5 bases). Germline V gives CDR1 LNHDA, CDR2 SQIVND (reference sequence). The ends were cut back, 4 bases at V and 2 bases at J, with 16 bases in the middle. The CDR3 contains 16 residues. The CDR3 coding sequence is TGTGCCAGTAGTAGTCCCCCCCAGAGGGACACAGATACGCAGTATTTT. Protein product: CASSSPPQRDTDTQYF.

V and J are TRBV6-5 and TRBJ1-1, with TRBD1 identical over 9 bases. CDR3 length: 15 amino acids. Germline V CDR1 and CDR2: MNHEY, SVGAGI. Trimming at V came to 4 bases and at J to 1 base, leaving 4 bases not matched to a gene. This chain's CDR3 is CASSSDRGGNTEAFF. Written as DNA, the CDR3 is TGTGCCAGCAGTTCGGACAGGGGCGGGAACACTGAAGCTTTCTTT.

The chain is built from TRBV14 and TRBJ2-3; D unresolved. The V end was cut by 4 bases, the J end by 2 bases, with 16 bases between. Germline assignment: CDR1 SGHDN and CDR2 FVKESK. This CDR3 is 16 amino acids long. The CDR3: CASSLSIGLNTDTQYF. Written as DNA, the CDR3 is TGTGCCAGCAGCCTCTCAATAGGTCTGAACACAGATACGCAGTATTTT.

This clone was counted a few times. The genes are TRBV5-4 and TRBJ2-3; 11 positions agree with TRBD2. The CDR3 covers 16 residues. Germline loops: CDR1 SGHNT, CDR2 YYREEE (reference sequence). After removal of 2 bases from V and 4 bases from J, the junction contained 6 bases not matched to a gene. The CDR3 sequence is CASSLLAGGPADTQYF. In nucleotides, the CDR3 is TGTGCCAGCAGCTTATTAGCGGGAGGGCCGGCAGATACGCAGTATTTT.

This chain uses TRBV5-4 with TRBJ2-5, with TRBD2 as a possible D gene (6 bases). This CDR3 has 14 residues. V dropped 4 bases and J dropped 4 bases, with 14 bases sitting between them. Per the germline V gene, CDR1 is SGHNT and CDR2 is YYREEE (reference sequence). The CDR3 loop reads CASSRDRGRETQYF. CDR3 nucleotide sequence: TGTGCCAGCAGCCGCGACCGGGGGAGAGAGACCCAGTACTTC. The variable domain in full, with the rest retrieved from reference TRBV5-4 and TRBJ2-5, is ETGVTQSPTHLIKTRGQQVTLRCSSQSGHNTVSWYQQALGQGPQFIFQYYREEENGRGNFPPRFSGLQFPNYSSELNVNALELDDSALYLCASSRDRGRETQYFGPGTRLLVL.

V usage is TRBV7-7 and J usage is TRBJ2-3; 9 bases map to TRBD2. Germline trimming cut 5 bases from V and 0 bases from J; bases unmatched to any gene: 6. This CDR3 has 16 residues. The germline V gene encodes CDR1 SSHAT and CDR2 FNYEAQ (reference sequence). CDR3 coding DNA: TGTGCCAGCAGCCCCGGACTAGCGCTAAGCACAGATACGCAGTATTTT. The encoded protein is CASSPGLALSTDTQYF.

Only a few counts were recorded for this clone. The J gene is TRBJ1-2, the V gene TRBV7-9, with D unclear. The CDR3 has 13 amino acids. Germline CDR1 and CDR2: SEHNR and FQNEAQ (reference sequence). Trimming cost V 8 bases and J 4 bases, with 14 bases left between them. The CDR3 loop is CASDPTGGYGYTF. The CDR3 region has the DNA TGTGCCAGCGACCCCACGGGAGGCTATGGCTACACCTTC.

This chain uses TRBV7-9 with TRBJ2-7; 7 bases map to TRBD1. CDR1 SEHNR and CDR2 FQNEAQ come from the germline V gene (reference sequence). V lost 4 bases to trimming and J lost 0 bases; unmatched junction nucleotides: 12. The CDR3 contains 17 residues. In nucleotides, the CDR3 is TGTGCCAGCAGCTCCGCCCATTTGGACAGGAGCTCCTACGAGCAGTACTTC. Amino acid sequence: CASSSAHLDRSSYEQYF.

Only one count was recorded for this clone. This chain connects TRBV6-6 to TRBJ1-1; D call uncertain. V dropped 6 bases and J dropped 6 bases, with 17 bases sitting between them. Germline V lookup: CDR1 MNHNY, CDR2 SVGAGI (reference sequence). This CDR3 contains 14 residues. CDR3 DNA: TGTGCCAGCAGCCGCTCCCAAGGCAGCTCTGAAGCTTTCTTT. This codes for CASSRSQGSSEAFF.

This chain uses TRBV7-2 with TRBJ1-1; no clear D gene. This CDR3 comprises 12 residues. V lost 5 bases and J lost 3, with 7 bases in between. Per the germline V gene, CDR1 is SGHTA and CDR2 is FQGNSA. The CDR3 bases are TGTGCCAGCAGCCAAGACCACACTGAAGCTTTCTTT. Translating gives CASSQDHTEAFF.